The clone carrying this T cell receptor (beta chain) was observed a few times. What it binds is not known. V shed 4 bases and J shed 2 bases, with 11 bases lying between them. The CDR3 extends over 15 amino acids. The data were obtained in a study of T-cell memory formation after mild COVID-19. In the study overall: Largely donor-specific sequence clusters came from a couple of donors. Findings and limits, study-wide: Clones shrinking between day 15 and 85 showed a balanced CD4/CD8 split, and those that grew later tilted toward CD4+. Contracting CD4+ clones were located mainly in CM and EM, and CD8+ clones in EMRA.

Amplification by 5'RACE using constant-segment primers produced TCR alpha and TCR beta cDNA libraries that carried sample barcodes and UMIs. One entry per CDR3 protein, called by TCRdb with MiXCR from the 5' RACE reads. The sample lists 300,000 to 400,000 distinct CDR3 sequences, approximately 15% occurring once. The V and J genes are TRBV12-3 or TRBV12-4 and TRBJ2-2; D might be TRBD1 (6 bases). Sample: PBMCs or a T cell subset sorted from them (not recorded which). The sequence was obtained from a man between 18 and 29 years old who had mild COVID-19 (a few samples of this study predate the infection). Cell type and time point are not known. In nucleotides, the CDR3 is TGTGCCAGCAGTTCGTTGGACAGAAACACCGGGGAGCTGTTTTTT. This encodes CASSSLDRNTGELFF.